This T cell receptor (beta chain) was sequenced during a study of blood T cell repertoires in COVID-19 (dated by TCRdb to the early 2020s). The study in broad terms: Collaborator samples came from the United States, Italy and Spain and covered acute and convalescent phases of COVID-19. Samples were obtained from the ongoing ImmuneRACE study (first 160 participants) and from some 1,300 subjects provided by 6 global collaborators. The prospective study material was composed of cDNA or gDNA derived from T cells, B-cell-depleted T cells, or PBMCs. The repertoires were made available in a free public database intended to serve as a resource for research on the immune response to SARS-CoV-2. HLA class I and class II types, where available, came from metadata supplied by the sample provider rather than from assay-based typing. Sample metadata almost always included a de-identified subject ID, COVID-19 status, age in years and sex. The dataset comprised deeply sampled blood TCRbeta repertoires from subjects exposed to, actively infected with, or recovered from COVID-19. Points the paper makes about the study in general: How much clinical and demographic metadata was included differed by source and by participant, and the metadata was provided uncurated.

The germline V and J ends show losses of 4 bases and 0 bases respectively, and no gene match explains 0 bases of the junction. The CDR3 sequence holds 15 residues, the cysteine and phenylalanine included. Just CDR3 DNA is preserved here, 45 bases in frame from base 1. The germline V gene provides CDR1 LGHNA and CDR2 YNFKEQ. Each collaborating institution followed its own protocols to collect whole blood in K2EDTA tubes. For TCRbeta analysis, collaborator samples were shipped as frozen whole blood, as isolated PBMCs, or as DNA extracted from either sample type. This clone was detected a few times. Its antigen is not yet known. There are no base qualities to consult, and no much larger clone falls within one base. The immunoSEQ Assay, a bias-controlled multiplex PCR, was used to amplify TCRbeta CDR3 regions from genomic DNA. Under the source paper's analysis protocol: The number of nucleated cells in each sample was estimated from the amplification of reference gene primers within the assay. To quantify the absolute abundance of each unique TCRbeta CDR3 rearrangement, sequence reads were collapsed and filtered. For each sample, productive Simpson clonality was calculated as the square root of Simpson's diversity index across productive rearrangements. The clones in this table, taken by TCRdb from immuneACCESS, are in-frame only. Not every clone is retained; where verified, under half of the shortfall comes from an unresolved V gene, and the cause of the rest is unknown. V, J and clone size are those of that table, while D and trimming were read from the DNA. For this sample the table gives about 140,000 clones, of which about 88% were detected only once. Around 5% of the sample rests with the top ten.

The chain couples TRBV4-2 to TRBJ2-1, and 10 junction bases match TRBD2. The sample was peripheral blood. The receptor comes from a human donor in a cohort sampled during active COVID-19. The bases are TGTGCCAGCAGCCGGACTAGCGGCTCCTACAATGAGCAGTTCTTC. Its protein is CASSRTSGSYNEQFF.